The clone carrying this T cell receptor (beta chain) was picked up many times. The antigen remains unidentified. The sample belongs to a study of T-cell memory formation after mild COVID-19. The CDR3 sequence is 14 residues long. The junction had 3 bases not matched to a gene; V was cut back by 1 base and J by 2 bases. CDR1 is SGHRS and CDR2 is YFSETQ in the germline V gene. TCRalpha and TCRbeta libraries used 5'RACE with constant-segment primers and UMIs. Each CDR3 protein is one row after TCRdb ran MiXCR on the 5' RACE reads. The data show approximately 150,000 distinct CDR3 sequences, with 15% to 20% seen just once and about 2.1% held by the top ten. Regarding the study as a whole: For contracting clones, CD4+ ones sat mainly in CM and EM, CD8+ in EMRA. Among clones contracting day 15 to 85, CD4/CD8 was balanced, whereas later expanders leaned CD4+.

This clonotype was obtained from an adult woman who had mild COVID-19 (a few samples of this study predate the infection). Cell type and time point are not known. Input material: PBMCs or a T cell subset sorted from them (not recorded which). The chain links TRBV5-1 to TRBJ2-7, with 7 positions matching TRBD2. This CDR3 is CASSLSGVTYEQYF. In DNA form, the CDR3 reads TGCGCCAGCAGCTTGAGCGGGGTTACCTACGAGCAGTACTTC. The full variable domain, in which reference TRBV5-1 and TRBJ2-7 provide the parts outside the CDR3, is KAGVTQTPRYLIKTRGQQVTLSCSPISGHRSVSWYQQTPGQGLQFLFEYFSETQRNKGNFPGRFSGRQFSNSRSEMNVSTLELGDSALYLCASSLSGVTYEQYFGPGTRLTVT.